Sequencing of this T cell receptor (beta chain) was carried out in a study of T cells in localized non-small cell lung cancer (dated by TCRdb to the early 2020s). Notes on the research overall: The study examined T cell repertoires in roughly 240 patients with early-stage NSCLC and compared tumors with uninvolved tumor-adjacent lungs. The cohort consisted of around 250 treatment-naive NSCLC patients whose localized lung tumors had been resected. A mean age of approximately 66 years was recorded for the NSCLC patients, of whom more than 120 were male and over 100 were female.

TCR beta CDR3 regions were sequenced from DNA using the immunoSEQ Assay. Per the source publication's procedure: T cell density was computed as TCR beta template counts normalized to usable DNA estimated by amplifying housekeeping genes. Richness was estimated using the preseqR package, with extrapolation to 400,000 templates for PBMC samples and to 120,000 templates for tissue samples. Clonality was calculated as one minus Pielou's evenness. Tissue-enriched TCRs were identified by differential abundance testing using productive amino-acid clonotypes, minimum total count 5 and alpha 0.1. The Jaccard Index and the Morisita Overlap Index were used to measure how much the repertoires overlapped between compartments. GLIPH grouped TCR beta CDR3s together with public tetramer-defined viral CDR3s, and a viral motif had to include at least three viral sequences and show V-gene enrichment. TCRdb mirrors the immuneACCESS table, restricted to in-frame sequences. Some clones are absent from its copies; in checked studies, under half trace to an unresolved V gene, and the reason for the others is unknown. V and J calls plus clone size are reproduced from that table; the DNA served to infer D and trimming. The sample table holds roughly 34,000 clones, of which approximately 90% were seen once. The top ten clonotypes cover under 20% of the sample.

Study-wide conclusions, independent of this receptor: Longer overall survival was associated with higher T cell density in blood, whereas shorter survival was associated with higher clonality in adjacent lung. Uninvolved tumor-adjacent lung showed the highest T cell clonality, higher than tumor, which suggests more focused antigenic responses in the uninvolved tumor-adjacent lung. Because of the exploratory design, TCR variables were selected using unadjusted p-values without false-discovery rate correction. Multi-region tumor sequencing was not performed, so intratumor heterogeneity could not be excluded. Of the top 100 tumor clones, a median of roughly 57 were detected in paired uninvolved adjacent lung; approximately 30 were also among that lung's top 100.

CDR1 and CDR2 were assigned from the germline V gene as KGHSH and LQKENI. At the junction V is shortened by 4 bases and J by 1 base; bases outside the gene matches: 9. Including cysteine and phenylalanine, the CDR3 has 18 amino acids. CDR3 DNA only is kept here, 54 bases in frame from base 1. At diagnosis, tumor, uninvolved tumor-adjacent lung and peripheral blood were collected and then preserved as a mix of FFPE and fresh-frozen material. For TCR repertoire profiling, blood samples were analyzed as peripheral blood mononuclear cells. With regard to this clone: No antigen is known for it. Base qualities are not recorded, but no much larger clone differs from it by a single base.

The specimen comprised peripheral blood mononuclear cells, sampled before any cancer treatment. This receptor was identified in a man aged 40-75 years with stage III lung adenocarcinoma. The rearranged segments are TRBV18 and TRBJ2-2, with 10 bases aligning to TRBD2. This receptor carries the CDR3 CASSLSSGGPKNTGELFF. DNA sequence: TGTGCCAGCTCACTGTCTAGCGGGGGCCCCAAGAACACCGGGGAGCTGTTTTTT.